This TCR beta chain comes out of a study of OX40 agonist ivuxolimab in advanced cancers. Study-wide results and caveats: Part of the nonresponder group also had normalized T-cell clonal expansion that was low.

Points on this clone: Its matching antigen is unknown.

This CDR3 has 15 residues. CDR1 and CDR2 (germline): MNHEY, SVGAGI. V was trimmed by 0 bases and J by 2 bases, leaving 11 bases between them. Using immunoSEQ multiplex PCR, the repertoire was profiled, and TCRdb retains in-frame clones only, with some absent. The sample includes tens of thousands of clones, 85% to 90% of them seen just once. The receptor was derived from an adult with an advanced solid tumor such as melanoma, head and neck, liver or kidney cancer. Sequences were derived from CD4+ or CD8+ T cells sorted from blood, sampled in a trial of the OX40 agonist ivuxolimab. The chain is built from TRBV6-5 and TRBJ2-7; D may be TRBD1 (6 bases). The CDR3 DNA follows: TGTGCCAGCAGTTACTCCCCGGGACACCCCTACGAGCAGTACTTC. The encoded protein is CASSYSPGHPYEQYF.